This T cell receptor (beta chain) emerged from a study of response to subunit inactivated influenza vaccine. Whole-study findings and limits: Authors suggested seasonal influenza vaccinations each recruit few new T cells.

The germline V gene encodes CDR1 DFQATT and CDR2 SNEGSKA (reference sequence). The CDR3 is 13 amino acids. Deletions cut 5 bases from V and 4 bases from J, with 11 bases between. Concerning this clonotype itself: The antigen remains unidentified.

TCRdb re-called the RT-PCR reads through MiXCR, storing one row per CDR3 protein. The data hold 610,000 or so distinct CDR3 sequences, with 13% to 15% observed a single time. Sequenced material: PBMCs from blood, taken about 13 days after vaccination. This sequence joins TRBV20-1 and TRBJ1-4; D might be TRBD1 (6 bases). The receptor was derived from a man aged 45-65 years who received an inactivated influenza vaccine. CDR3 in amino acids: CSALTGYNEKLFF. For the CDR3, the DNA is TGCAGTGCTCTGACAGGTTATAATGAAAAACTGTTTTTT.